One and the same sample provided the 24 T cell receptor beta chains below, sequenced in a study of blood T cell repertoires in COVID-19. TCRdb's table, derived via immunoSEQ multiplex PCR, lists solely in-frame clones and lacks some. This sample has 140,000 to 150,000 clones, with over 80% found just once. The sequencing input was peripheral blood. These receptors originate from a man in his 60s with active or convalescent COVID-19.

DNA for the CDR3: TGTGCCAGCAGAACGGACACCTCAAATCAGCCCCAGCATTTT. It translates to CASRTDTSNQPQHF. The chain uses TRBV5-5 and TRBJ1-5; tentatively, D is TRBD1 (5 bases). This CDR3 region has 14 residues. Germline V gene sequence: CDR1 SGHKS, CDR2 YYEKEE (reference sequence). V dropped 5 bases and J dropped 4 bases, with 13 bases sitting between them.

In its sample, this clone was seen a few times. The same CDR3 arises from other DNA sequences in this sample as well. The chain joins TRBV18 to TRBJ2-3; a weak D match, TRBD1 (6 bases). The CDR3 has 14 residues. Germline V lookup: CDR1 KGHSH, CDR2 LQKENI. Between the trimmed V and J ends, which lost 3 bases and 2 bases, there was a span of 9 bases. CDR3 sequence (DNA): TGTGCCAGCTCACCGGGGGCTACCACAGATACGCAGTATTTT. Translating it yields CASSPGATTDTQYF. Drawing the rest from reference TRBV18 and TRBJ2-3, the complete variable domain is NAGVMQNPRHLVRRRGQEARLRCSPMKGHSHVYWYRQLPEEGLKFMVYLQKENIIDESGMPKERFSAEFPKEGPSILRIQQVVRGDSAAYFCASSPGATTDTQYFGPGTRLTVL.

The chain recombines TRBV27 with TRBJ2-7; 7 nucleotides line up with TRBD1. CDR3 size: 15 residues. Germline V CDR1 and CDR2: MNHEY, SMNVEV (reference sequence). The J segment lost 4 bases and the V segment lost 0 bases, leaving 6 bases of the junction unmatched. DNA of the CDR3: TGTGCCAGCAGTTTATCTCCGACAGGGACGTACGAGCAGTACTTC. Translation: CASSLSPTGTYEQYF.

The rearrangement uses TRBV7-2 and TRBJ1-5, with TRBD1 as a possible D gene (6 bases). Per germline, CDR1 SGHTA and CDR2 FQGNSA. The CDR3 covers 17 residues. Trimming removed 5 bases at V and 2 bases at J, with 19 bases between. CDR3 coding DNA: TGTGCCAGCAGCGCCCGGACAGCGGCGTTCGGCAATCAGCCCCAGCATTTT. Its translation: CASSARTAAFGNQPQHF.

This clone was observed a few times. The V call is TRBV27, the J call TRBJ2-1, with 9 bases matching TRBD2. Germline CDR1 reads MNHEY; CDR2 reads SMNVEV (reference sequence). CDR3 length: 16 residues. V lost 4 bases to trimming and J lost 0 bases; unmatched junction nucleotides: 4. CDR3 amino acids: CASSSRLAASYNEQFF. For the CDR3, the DNA is TGTGCCAGCAGTTCCCGACTAGCGGCCTCCTACAATGAGCAGTTCTTC.

The chain carries TRBV5-6 and TRBJ1-2; no clear D gene. This CDR3 has 13 residues. Trimming shortened V by 0 bases and J by 2 bases, and 5 bases separated the two germline ends. Germline V gives CDR1 SGHDT, CDR2 YYEEEE. This CDR3 is CASSLAGNYGYTF. DNA for the CDR3: TGTGCCAGCAGCTTGGCGGGGAACTATGGCTACACCTTC.

The chain combines TRBV29-1 with TRBJ2-5, with D possibly TRBD1 on 5 matching bases. The CDR3 spans 12 residues. Germline CDR1 reads SQVTM; CDR2 reads ANQGSEA. V lost 6 bases to trimming and J lost 10 bases, with 18 bases between them. The CDR3 bases are TGCAGCGTCGGACAAAGAAGGGATATCCAGTACTTC. As protein: CSVGQRRDIQYF.

The chain joins TRBV28 to TRBJ2-1; no reliable D call. The CDR3 is 13 residues long. Germline V gene lookup returns CDR1 MDHEN and CDR2 SYDVKM. V dropped 8 bases and J dropped 5 bases, with 13 bases sitting between them. CDR3 sequence reads: CASATSPHNEQFF. In DNA, the CDR3 is TGTGCCAGCGCCACGAGCCCTCACAATGAGCAGTTCTTC.

The genes are TRBV4-2 and TRBJ2-7, with 11 nucleotides matching TRBD1. CDR1 is LGHNA, CDR2 YNFKEQ, per germline. With 3 bases clipped from V and 1 base from J, the junction kept 5 bases outside the gene matches. The CDR3 runs 16 residues. Here the CDR3 reads CASSHLGQGESYEQYF. CDR3 coding DNA: TGTGCCAGCAGCCACCTGGGACAGGGGGAGTCCTACGAGCAGTACTTC.

This clone was counted between two and nine times. The chain carries TRBV11-2 and TRBJ1-2; no clear D gene. Germline CDR1 SGHAT, CDR2 FQNNGV. Trimming pared 0 bases from V and 8 bases from J, leaving 13 bases between. CDR3 length equals 14 residues. CDR3 nucleotide sequence: TGTGCCAGCAGCTTAGAAGAGAGGGTAGGAGGCTACACCTTC. Residues: CASSLEERVGGYTF.

The J gene is TRBJ2-5, the V gene TRBV4-2, with 7 bases that match TRBD2. CDR1 and CDR2 from the germline V gene are LGHNA and YNFKEQ. The ends lost 1 base at V and 4 bases at J; junction bases unmatched: 3. The CDR3 is 14 residues long. CDR3: CASSQGGGGETQYF. CDR3 coding DNA: TGTGCCAGCAGCCAAGGGGGCGGGGGAGAGACCCAGTACTTC.

In nucleotides, the CDR3 is TGTGCCAGCAGGACTAGCGGGAGTTCCTACGAGCAGTACTTC. It is translated as CASRTSGSSYEQYF. This chain links TRBV2 with TRBJ2-7, with 12 bases aligning to TRBD2. V shed 6 bases and J 1 base; nucleotides not matched to a gene: 1. Germline-derived CDR1 and CDR2 are SNHLY and FYNNEI. CDR3 length: 14 amino acids.

This clone occurred a few times. The chain employs TRBV29-1 and TRBJ1-1; TRBD1 might be the D (5 bases). The germline V gene encodes CDR1 SQVTM and CDR2 ANQGSEA. The CDR3 loop spans 11 amino acids. Trimming took 8 bases from V and 1 from J, leaving 8 bases between them. For the CDR3, the DNA is TGCAGCACGGGGCGGAACACTGAAGCTTTCTTT. Amino acid sequence: CSTGRNTEAFF.

The chain joins TRBV28 to TRBJ2-5, with D possibly matching TRBD1 (5 bases). The CDR3 extends over 13 amino acids. V shed 6 bases and J shed 2 bases, with 10 bases lying between them. CDR1 is MDHEN and CDR2 is SYDVKM in the germline V gene. The CDR3 region is CASRGAAQETQYF. CDR3 nucleotides: TGTGCCAGCAGAGGGGCCGCGCAAGAGACCCAGTACTTC.

This chain joins TRBV4-3 and TRBJ2-3; no clear D. Trimming took off 0 bases at V and 3 bases at J, with 10 bases between the two ends. Germline V CDR1 and CDR2: LGHNA, YSLEER. This CDR3 contains 15 residues. Here the CDR3 DNA reads TGCGCCAGCAGCCAAGACAACAGACGGACAGATACGCAGTATTTT. Translating it yields CASSQDNRRTDTQYF.

This rearrangement joins TRBV12-3 or TRBV12-4 to TRBJ1-2; TRBD1 aligns across 8 bases. V trimming: 9 bases; J trimming: 8 bases; junction bases outside the gene matches: 11. The CDR3 is 13 amino acids. CDR3 protein: CASGTGGCGGYTF. For the CDR3, the DNA is TGTGCCAGTGGTACAGGGGGATGTGGGGGCTACACCTTC.

This clone is medium-sized in the sample. This chain links TRBV19 with TRBJ2-7, with 11 bases lining up with TRBD1. Germline-derived CDR1 and CDR2 are LNHDA and SQIVND (reference sequence). With V trimmed by 3 bases and J by 2 bases, 3 bases remained unmatched. CDR3 length: 15 amino acids. The CDR3 here is CASSIGQGAAYEQYF. The CDR3 nucleotides read TGTGCCAGTAGTATCGGACAGGGGGCGGCCTACGAGCAGTACTTC.

This sequence joins TRBV7-9 and TRBJ2-1, with D possibly TRBD2 on 6 matching bases. The CDR3 contains 16 residues. Germline V gene data show CDR1 as SEHNR and CDR2 as FQNEAQ (reference sequence). Trimming removed 6 bases from V and 7 bases from J, with 22 bases in between. Written as DNA, the CDR3 is TGTGCCAGCAGTTTATCCAAGCGGGCGGTACAAAATGAGCAGTTCTTC. Translation gives CASSLSKRAVQNEQFF. Full variable domain (missing parts from reference TRBV7-9 and TRBJ2-1): DTGVSQNPRHKITKRGQNVTFRCDPISEHNRLYWYRQTLGQGPEFLTYFQNEAQLEKSRLLSDRFSAERPKGSFSTLEIQRTEQGDSAMYLCASSLSKRAVQNEQFFGPGTRLTVL.

This rearrangement joins TRBV6-5 to TRBJ2-7; 9 positions agree with TRBD1. V gave up 6 bases and J gave up 3 bases; unmatched junction bases: 6. Germline values: CDR1 MNHEY, CDR2 SVGAGI. The CDR3 sequence is 14 residues long. The CDR3 spells CASRDRGRGYEQYF. DNA for the CDR3: TGTGCCAGCAGGGACAGGGGTCGGGGCTACGAGCAGTACTTC.

The CDR3 coding sequence is TGTGCCAGCAGCCCCTGGGACAGTTTGAACACTGAAGCTTTCTTT. As protein: CASSPWDSLNTEAFF. The chain combines TRBV7-2 with TRBJ1-1; 7 bases are a match to TRBD1. The CDR3 is 15 residues long. J lost 0 bases, V lost 5 bases, and 6 bases had no gene match. Germline V lookup: CDR1 SGHTA, CDR2 FQGNSA.

V gene TRBV7-8 combines with J gene TRBJ1-4; the D gene is possibly TRBD1 (5 bases). Germline V gives CDR1 SGHVS, CDR2 FQNEAQ. This CDR3 has 16 amino acids. Deletions cut 1 base from V and 3 bases from J, with 12 bases between. The CDR3 loop is CASSLGWGVSNEKLFF. The CDR3 DNA follows: TGTGCCAGCAGCTTAGGTTGGGGGGTATCTAATGAAAAACTGTTTTTT.

This clone is a singleton in its sample. This chain joins TRBV6-1 and TRBJ1-1; a possible D gene is TRBD1 (6 bases). Trimming stripped 3 bases from V and 5 bases from J, with 13 bases between. The CDR3 extends over 14 amino acids. Germline lookup yields CDR1 MNHNS and CDR2 SASEGT. The CDR3 region is CASSDRGGRTEAFF. The CDR3 DNA follows: TGTGCCAGCAGTGATAGGGGGGGAAGAACTGAAGCTTTCTTT.

This clone came up once. V and J are TRBV19 and TRBJ1-5, with D possibly matching TRBD1 (5 bases). CDR1 is LNHDA and CDR2 is SQIVND in the germline V gene (reference sequence). The V end lost 3 bases, the J end lost 13 bases, and 19 bases lay between the germline ends. This CDR3 spans 14 amino acids. The CDR3 DNA is TGTGCCAGTAGTATGTCAGGGATGAAACGGCCTCAGCATTTT. This codes for CASSMSGMKRPQHF. The full variable domain, rest sourced from reference TRBV19 and TRBJ1-5, is DGGITQSPKYLFRKEGQNVTLSCEQNLNHDAMYWYRQDPGQGLRLIYYSQIVNDFQKGDIAEGYSVSREKKESFPLTVTSAQKNPTAFYLCASSMSGMKRPQHFGDGTRLSIL.

This rearrangement joins TRBV7-3 to TRBJ2-3; D is possibly TRBD2 (6 bases). Germline V gives CDR1 SGHTA, CDR2 FQGTGA. Trimming removed 5 bases from V and 4 bases from J, with 10 bases in between. CDR3 length: 13 amino acids. In DNA form, the CDR3 reads TGTGCCAGCAGCCTAGCGAGGTCAGATACGCAGTATTTT. This encodes CASSLARSDTQYF.